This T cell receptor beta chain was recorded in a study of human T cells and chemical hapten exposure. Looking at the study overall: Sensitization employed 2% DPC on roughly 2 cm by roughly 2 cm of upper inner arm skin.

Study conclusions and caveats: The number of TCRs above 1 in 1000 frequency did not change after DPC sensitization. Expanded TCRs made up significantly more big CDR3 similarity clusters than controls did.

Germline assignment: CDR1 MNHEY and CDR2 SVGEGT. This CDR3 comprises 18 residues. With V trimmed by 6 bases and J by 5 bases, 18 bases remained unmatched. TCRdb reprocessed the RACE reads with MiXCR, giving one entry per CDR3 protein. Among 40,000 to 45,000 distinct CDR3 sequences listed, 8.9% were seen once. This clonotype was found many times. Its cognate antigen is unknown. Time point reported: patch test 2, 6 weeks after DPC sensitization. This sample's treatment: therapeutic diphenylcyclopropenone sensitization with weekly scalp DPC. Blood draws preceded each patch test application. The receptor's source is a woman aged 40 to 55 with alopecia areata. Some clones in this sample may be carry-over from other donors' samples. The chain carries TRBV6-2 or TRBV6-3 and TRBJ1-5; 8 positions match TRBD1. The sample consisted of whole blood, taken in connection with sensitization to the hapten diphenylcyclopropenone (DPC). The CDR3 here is CASSYMGKATGEDQPQHF. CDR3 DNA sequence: TGTGCCAGCAGCTATATGGGCAAGGCGACAGGGGAGGATCAGCCCCAGCATTTT.